This TCR beta chain was captured by sequencing in a study of molecular identifiers for immune sequencing clone quantification. This clonotype was seen a handful of times. V gave up 3 bases and J gave up 7 bases, with 3 bases separating them. CDR3 length: 11 residues. TCRdb re-derived calls from the PCR reads in MiXCR, one entry per CDR3 protein. The sample includes a few hundred thousand distinct CDR3 sequences, over 20% of them seen just once. A CD8+CD4-CCR7+CD45RA+ gate was used to sort naive CD8 T cells. This chain connects TRBV12-3 or TRBV12-4 to TRBJ2-2, with unresolved D. This receptor was obtained from a human donor in good health. Some libraries in this study had Jurkat cell RNA spiked in. Sequenced input: naive CD8+ T cells from blood, with Jurkat cell RNA spiked in. Described subset: FACS-sorted CD8+CD4-CCR7+CD45RA+ naive T cells. The CDR3, as DNA: TGTGCCAGCAGTTTCGTCGGGGAGCTGTTTTTT. This gives the protein CASSFVGELFF.